Listed below are T cell receptor beta chains from one sample, sequenced in a study of T-cell memory formation after mild COVID-19. TCRdb used MiXCR to reprocess the 5' RACE reads, holding one entry per CDR3 protein. The table lists tens of thousands of distinct CDR3 sequences, 11% to 15% of them singletons. The source material was PBMCs or a T cell subset sorted from them (not recorded which). The receptors stem from an adult woman who had mild COVID-19 (a few samples of this study predate the infection). Cell type and time point are not known. Each CDR3 is given with its conserved first and last residue. A D gene is named only where the DNA matches it firmly. Size is omitted from some rows. Given values are once, few, many or a class for expanded clones.

abundance	v_gene	j_gene	d_gene	CDR3aa	CDR3nt
many	TRBV10-2	TRBJ2-1	.	CASSYRDKNYNEQFF	TGCGCCAGCAGCTACCGGGACAAGAACTACAATGAGCAGTTCTTC
few	TRBV4-2	TRBJ1-1	.	CASSSGGQPLNTEAFF	TGTGCCAGCAGCTCGGGCGGCCAGCCTTTGAACACTGAAGCTTTCTTT
few	TRBV30	TRBJ1-6	TRBD1	CAWSVRYPQGERTLHF	TGTGCCTGGAGTGTACGGTACCCACAGGGGGAGAGAACCCTCCACTTT
few	TRBV12-3/TRBV12-4	TRBJ1-1	TRBD1	CASRTGTDAFF	TGTGCCAGCAGGACCGGGACAGACGCTTTCTTT
.	TRBV5-4	TRBJ2-1	.	CASSFGQGNEQFF	TGTGCCAGCAGTTTTGGGCAGGGGAATGAGCAGTTCTTC
.	TRBV9	TRBJ1-2	.	CASSASTGIYGYTF	TGTGCCAGCAGCGCGTCGACAGGTATCTATGGCTACACCTTC
few	TRBV7-8	TRBJ2-3	.	CASSFLTIGLSTDTQYF	TGTGCCAGCAGCTTCCTCACTATAGGACTTAGCACAGATACGCAGTATTTT
.	TRBV20-1	TRBJ2-7	TRBD2	CSARTSGSLHEQYF	TGCAGTGCGCGGACTAGCGGGAGTCTCCACGAGCAGTACTTC
few	TRBV5-5	TRBJ2-7	.	CASSLVSYGVSYEQYF	TGTGCCAGCAGCTTGGTAAGCTATGGAGTCTCCTACGAGCAGTACTTC
.	TRBV7-2	TRBJ1-5	.	CASSSDGQNQPQHF	TGTGCCAGCAGCTCGGACGGACAGAATCAGCCCCAGCATTTT